Described below is a single TCR beta chain sequence and its context. Its matching antigen is unknown. The data were obtained in a study of sequential checkpoint blockade in melanoma. At the level of the study: After both sequences, patients received maintenance nivolumab. The study, taken as a whole, reports: T-cell fraction and clonality followed PD-L1 and CD8+ counts, not mutational load.

The protocol was immunoSEQ multiplex PCR, while the TCRdb copy is restricted to in-frame clones and leaves out a portion. The sample lists some 11,000 clones, about 26% occurring once. Indicated treatment: randomized to nivolumab then ipilimumab (arm A) or the reverse (arm B). No patient had prior DNA-damaging chemotherapy. The length of the CDR3 is 17 residues. J gave up 5 bases and V 0 bases, and 7 bases lay outside the gene matches. The germline gives CDR1 SGDLS, CDR2 YYNGEE. This TCR derives from a human donor with melanoma. This chain links TRBV9 with TRBJ2-2; 10 bases match TRBD1. The material was tumor tissue (inferred from file names), obtained from a patient given nivolumab and ipilimumab in sequence. For the CDR3, the DNA is TGTGCCAGCAGCGTAGGTTGGAGGGGACAGGGGACCGGGGAGCTGTTTTTT. Translated: CASSVGWRGQGTGELFF.